The source of this TCR beta chain is a study of blood T cell repertoires in COVID-19. Study context: Acute and convalescent COVID-19 samples came from the United States, Italy and Spain. PBMCs, B-cell-depleted T cells, or T cells provided the cDNA or gDNA that made up the material.

As handled by the study authors: Nucleated cell number was recorded as an estimate derived from reference gene primer amplification. Profiling relied on immunoSEQ multiplex PCR, and the TCRdb table lists in-frame clones only, not all of them. V and J calls and clone size are given by that table; D and trimming were obtained from the DNA. The sample has 60,000 to 75,000 clones, roughly 80% seen once; the top ten hold about a tenth. The clonotype originates from a woman older than 75 with acute or convalescent COVID-19. Sequencing was done on a sample of peripheral blood.

For the CDR3, the DNA is TGTGCCAGTAGTATAGCGCGGGGCACAGATACGCAGTATTTT. Its protein product is CASSIARGTDTQYF. V usage is TRBV19 and J usage is TRBJ2-3; possibly TRBD2 for D (5 bases). V was trimmed by 1 base and J by 1 base, leaving 6 bases between them. This CDR3 region has 14 residues. Germline lookup yields CDR1 LNHDA and CDR2 SQIVND (reference sequence).